This T cell receptor beta chain was profiled in a study of blood T cell repertoires in COVID-19 (dated by TCRdb to about 2020). Regarding the study in general: The collaborator samples originated in the United States, Italy and Spain and spanned the acute and convalescent phases of COVID-19. The sample metadata nearly always contained a de-identified subject ID, COVID-19 status, age in years and sex. Deeply sampled blood TCRbeta repertoires from subjects exposed to, actively infected with, or recovered from COVID-19 were included in the dataset. The material from the prospective study consisted of cDNA or gDNA derived from T cells, B-cell-depleted T cells, or PBMCs. The repertoires were released in a freely available public database intended as a resource for research on the immune response to SARS-CoV-2. Where HLA class I and class II types were available, the types were taken from metadata supplied by the sample provider, not from assay-based typing. The samples were drawn from two sources: the first 160 participants of the ongoing ImmuneRACE study, and about 1,300 subjects contributed by 6 global collaborators.

From its cysteine to its phenylalanine, the CDR3 spans 11 amino acids. This entry keeps only the CDR3 DNA: 33 bases, framed from base 1. CDR1 KGHDR and CDR2 SFDVKD are derived from the germline V gene. Trimming at the junction amounts to 12 bases on V and 10 bases on J, and the germline ends lie 17 bases apart. The collaborating institutions used their own protocols to collect whole blood in K2EDTA tubes. For TCRbeta analysis, collaborator samples were shipped as frozen whole blood, as isolated PBMCs, or as DNA extracted from either sample type. Study-wide findings and limitations: How much clinical and demographic metadata was included differed by source and by participant, and the metadata was provided uncurated.

TCRbeta CDR3 regions were amplified from genomic DNA by means of the immunoSEQ Assay, a bias-controlled multiplex PCR. On the study's bioinformatics: The number of nucleated cells in each sample was estimated from the amplification of reference gene primers within the assay. To quantify the absolute abundance of each unique TCRbeta CDR3 rearrangement, sequence reads were collapsed and filtered. For each sample, productive Simpson clonality was calculated by taking the square root of Simpson's diversity index across productive rearrangements. TCRdb obtained this table from immuneACCESS and retained in-frame rearrangements with V and J assigned. These tables miss some clones; where compared with another copy, unresolved V genes account for less than half of the shortfall, and the remainder is unexplained. V and J calls plus clone size are reproduced from that table; the DNA served to infer D and trimming. The sample table records about 130,000 clones; about 75% of these occur just once. The ten largest make up over 15% of the sample.

This clone was observed a single time. No cognate antigen has been identified for it. No per-base quality is available; no much larger clone lies one base away. This chain joins TRBV24-1 to TRBJ1-1; the D region possibly corresponds to TRBD1 (5 bases align). This TCR derives from an elderly man with acute or convalescent COVID-19. The specimen was peripheral blood. The nucleotide sequence is given as TGTGCCCCTCGCACAGACAGTCCAGCTTTCTTT. It encodes CAPRTDSPAFF.